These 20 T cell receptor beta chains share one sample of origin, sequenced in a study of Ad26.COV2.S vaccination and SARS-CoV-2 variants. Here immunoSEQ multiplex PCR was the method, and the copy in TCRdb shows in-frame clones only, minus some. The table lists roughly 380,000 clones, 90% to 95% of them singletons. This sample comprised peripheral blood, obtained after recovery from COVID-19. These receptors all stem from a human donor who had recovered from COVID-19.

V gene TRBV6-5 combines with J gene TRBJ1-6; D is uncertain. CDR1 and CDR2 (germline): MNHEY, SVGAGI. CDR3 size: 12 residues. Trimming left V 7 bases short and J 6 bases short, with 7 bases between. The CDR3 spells CASTDGNSPLHF. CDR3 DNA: TGTGCCAGCACGGACGGTAATTCACCCCTCCACTTT.

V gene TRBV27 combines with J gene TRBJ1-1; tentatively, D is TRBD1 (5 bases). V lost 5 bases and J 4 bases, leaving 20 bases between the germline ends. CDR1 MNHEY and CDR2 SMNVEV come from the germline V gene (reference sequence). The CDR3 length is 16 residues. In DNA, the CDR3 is TGTGCCAGCAGTACCCCGGGCTCTTCGGGGGGCACTGAAGCTTTCTTT. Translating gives CASSTPGSSGGTEAFF.

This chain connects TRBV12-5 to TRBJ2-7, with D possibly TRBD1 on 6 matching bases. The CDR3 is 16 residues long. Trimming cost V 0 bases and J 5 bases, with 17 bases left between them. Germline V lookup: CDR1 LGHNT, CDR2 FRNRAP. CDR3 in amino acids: CASGLVLRTVIDEQYF. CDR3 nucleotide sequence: TGTGCTAGTGGTTTGGTACTCAGGACAGTTATAGACGAGCAGTACTTC.

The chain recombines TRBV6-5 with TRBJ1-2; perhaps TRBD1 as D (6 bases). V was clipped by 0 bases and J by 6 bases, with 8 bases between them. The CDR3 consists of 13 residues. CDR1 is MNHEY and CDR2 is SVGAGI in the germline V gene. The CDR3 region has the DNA TGTGCCAGCAGTTACTCGGAGGGGGATGGCTACACCTTC. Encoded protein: CASSYSEGDGYTF.

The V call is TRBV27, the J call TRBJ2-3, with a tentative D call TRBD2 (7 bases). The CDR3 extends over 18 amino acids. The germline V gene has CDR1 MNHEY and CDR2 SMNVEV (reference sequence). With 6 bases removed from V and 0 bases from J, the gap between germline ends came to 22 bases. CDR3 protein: CASRDRRGGAGSTDTQYF. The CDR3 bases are TGTGCCAGCAGAGACAGAAGGGGGGGGGCGGGGAGCACAGATACGCAGTATTTT.

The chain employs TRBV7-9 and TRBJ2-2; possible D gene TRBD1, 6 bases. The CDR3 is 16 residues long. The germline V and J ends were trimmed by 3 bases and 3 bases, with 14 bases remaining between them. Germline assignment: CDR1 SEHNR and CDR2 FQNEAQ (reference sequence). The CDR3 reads CASSFFRDTYTGELFF. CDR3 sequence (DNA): TGTGCCAGCAGCTTTTTCCGGGACACTTACACCGGGGAGCTGTTTTTT.

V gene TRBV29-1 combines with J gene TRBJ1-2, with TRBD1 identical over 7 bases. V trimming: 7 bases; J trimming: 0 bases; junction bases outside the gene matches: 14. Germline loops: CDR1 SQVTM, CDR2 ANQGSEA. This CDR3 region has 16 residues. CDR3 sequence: CSDRQGLILANYGYTF. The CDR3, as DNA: TGCAGCGACCGACAGGGACTGATACTAGCTAACTATGGCTACACCTTC.

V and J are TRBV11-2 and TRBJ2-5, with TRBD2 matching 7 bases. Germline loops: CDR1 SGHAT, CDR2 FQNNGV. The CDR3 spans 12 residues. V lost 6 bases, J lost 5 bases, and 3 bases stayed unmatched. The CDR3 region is CASRKGGETQYF. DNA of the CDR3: TGTGCCAGCAGGAAGGGAGGGGAGACCCAGTACTTC. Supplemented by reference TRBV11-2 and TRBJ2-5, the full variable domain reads EAGVAQSPRYKIIEKRQSVAFWCNPISGHATLYWYQQILGQGPKLLIQFQNNGVVDDSQLPKDRFSAERLKGVDSTLKIQPAKLEDSAVYLCASRKGGETQYFGPGTRLLVL.

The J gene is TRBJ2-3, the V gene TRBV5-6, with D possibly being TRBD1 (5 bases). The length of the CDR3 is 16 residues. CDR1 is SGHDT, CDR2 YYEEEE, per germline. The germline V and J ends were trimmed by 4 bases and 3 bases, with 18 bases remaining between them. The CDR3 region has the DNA TGTGCCAGCAGCGTGGGTTTGGCAGGGAAAACAGATACGCAGTATTTT. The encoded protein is CASSVGLAGKTDTQYF.

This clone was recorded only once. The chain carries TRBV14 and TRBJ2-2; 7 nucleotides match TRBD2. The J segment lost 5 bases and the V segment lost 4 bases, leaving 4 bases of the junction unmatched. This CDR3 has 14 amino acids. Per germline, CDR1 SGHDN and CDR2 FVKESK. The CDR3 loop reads CASSPLRGTGELFF. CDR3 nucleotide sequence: TGTGCCAGCAGCCCCCTGCGGGGGACCGGGGAGCTGTTTTTT. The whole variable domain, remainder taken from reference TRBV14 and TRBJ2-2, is EAGVTQFPSHSVIEKGQTVTLRCDPISGHDNLYWYRRVMGKEIKFLLHFVKESKQDESGMPNNRFLAERTGGTYSTLKVQPAELEDSGVYFCASSPLRGTGELFFGEGSRLTVL.

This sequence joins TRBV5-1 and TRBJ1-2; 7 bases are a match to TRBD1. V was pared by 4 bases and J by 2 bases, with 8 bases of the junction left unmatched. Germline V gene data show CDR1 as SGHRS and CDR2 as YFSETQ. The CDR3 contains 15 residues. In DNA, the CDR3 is TGCGCCAGCAGCCCTAACGTGGGACAGAACTATGGCTACACCTTC. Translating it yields CASSPNVGQNYGYTF.

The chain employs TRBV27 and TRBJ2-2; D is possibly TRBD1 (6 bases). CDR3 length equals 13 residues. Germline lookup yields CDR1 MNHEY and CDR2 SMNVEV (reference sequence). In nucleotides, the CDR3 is TGTGCTACATCCGGGACACATACCGGGGAGCTGTTTTTT. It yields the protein CATSGTHTGELFF.

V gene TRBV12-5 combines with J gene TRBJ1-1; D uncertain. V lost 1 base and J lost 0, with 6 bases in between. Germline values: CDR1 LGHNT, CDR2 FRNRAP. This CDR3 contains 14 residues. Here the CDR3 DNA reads TGTGCTAGTGGTTTGGGGGGTATGAACACTGAAGCTTTCTTT. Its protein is CASGLGGMNTEAFF.

CDR3: CASSLDPPQPQHF. The CDR3, as DNA: TGTGCCAGCAGCTTAGATCCGCCGCAGCCCCAGCATTTT. J is TRBJ1-5 and V is TRBV11-2; D unresolved. The V and J ends lost 0 bases and 7 bases respectively, with 7 bases between them. The CDR3 is 13 amino acids. The germline gives CDR1 SGHAT, CDR2 FQNNGV.

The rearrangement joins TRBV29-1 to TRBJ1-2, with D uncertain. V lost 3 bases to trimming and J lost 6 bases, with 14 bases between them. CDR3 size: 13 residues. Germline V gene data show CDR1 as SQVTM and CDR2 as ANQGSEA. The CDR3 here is CSVDGDGGNGYTF. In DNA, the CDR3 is TGCAGCGTTGATGGGGATGGAGGGAATGGCTACACCTTC.

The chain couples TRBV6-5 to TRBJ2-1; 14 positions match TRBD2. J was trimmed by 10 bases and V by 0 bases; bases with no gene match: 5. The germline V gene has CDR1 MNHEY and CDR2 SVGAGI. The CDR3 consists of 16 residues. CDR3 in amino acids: CASSYSTSGGAGEQFF. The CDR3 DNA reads TGTGCCAGCAGTTACTCGACTAGCGGGGGGGCCGGGGAGCAGTTCTTC.

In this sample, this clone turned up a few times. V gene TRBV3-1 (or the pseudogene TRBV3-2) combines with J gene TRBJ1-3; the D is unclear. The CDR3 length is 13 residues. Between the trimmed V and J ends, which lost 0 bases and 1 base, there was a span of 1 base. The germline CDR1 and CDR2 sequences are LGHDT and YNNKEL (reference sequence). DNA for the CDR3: TGTGCCAGCAGCCAAGATTCTGGAAACACCATATATTTT. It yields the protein CASSQDSGNTIYF.

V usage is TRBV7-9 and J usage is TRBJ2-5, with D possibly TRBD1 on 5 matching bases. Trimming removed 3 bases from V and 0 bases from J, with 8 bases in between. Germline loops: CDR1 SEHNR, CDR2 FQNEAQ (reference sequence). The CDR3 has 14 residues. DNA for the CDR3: TGTGCCAGCAGCTTGGCAGGGAACCAAGAGACCCAGTACTTC. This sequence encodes CASSLAGNQETQYF.

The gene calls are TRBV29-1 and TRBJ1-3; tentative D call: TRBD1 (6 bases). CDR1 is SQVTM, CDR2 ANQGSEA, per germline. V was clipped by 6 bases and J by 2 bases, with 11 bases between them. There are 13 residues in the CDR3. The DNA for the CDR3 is TGCAGCGTCGTCGAGGGGGCTGGAAACACCATATATTTT. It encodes CSVVEGAGNTIYF. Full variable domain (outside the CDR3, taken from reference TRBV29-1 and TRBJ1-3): SAVISQKPSRDICQRGTSLTIQCQVDSQVTMMFWYRQQPGQSLTLIATANQGSEATYESGFVIDKFPISRPNLTFSTLTVSNMSPEDSSIYLCSVVEGAGNTIYFGEGSWLTVV.

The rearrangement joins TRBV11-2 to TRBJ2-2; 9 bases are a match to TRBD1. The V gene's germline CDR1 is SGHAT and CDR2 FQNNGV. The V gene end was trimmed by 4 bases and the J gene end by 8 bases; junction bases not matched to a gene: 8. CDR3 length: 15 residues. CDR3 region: CASSSRDRVLGELFF. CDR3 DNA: TGTGCCAGCAGCTCCCGGGACAGGGTTTTAGGGGAGCTGTTTTTT.